The clone carrying this T cell receptor (beta chain) was found a few times. V lost 4 bases and J lost 2, with 6 bases in between. Germline V gene sequence: CDR1 SEHNR, CDR2 FQNEAQ (reference sequence). CDR3 length equals 12 residues. This entry is derived from a study of T-cell memory formation after mild COVID-19. Background on the study: TCR clusters were largely donor specific.

Using constant-segment primers, 5'RACE produced TCR alpha and TCR beta cDNA libraries carrying sample barcodes and UMIs. TCRdb itself ran the 5' RACE reads through MiXCR, one entry per CDR3 protein. The sample includes roughly 400,000 distinct CDR3 sequences, less than 25% of them seen just once. Sequencing input: PBMCs or a T cell subset sorted from them (not recorded which). The source of this sequence is an adult woman who had mild COVID-19 (a few samples of this study predate the infection). Cell type and time point are not known. This chain links TRBV7-9 with TRBJ2-7; D gene uncertain. The chain's CDR3 is CASSSRAYEQYF. The CDR3 nucleotides read TGTGCCAGCAGCTCCAGAGCCTACGAGCAGTACTTC.